This T cell receptor (beta chain) was identified during a study of cytomegalovirus exposure and HLA in healthy donors. This CDR3 contains 16 residues. V shed 5 bases, J shed 2 bases, and the junction held 9 bases outside the gene matches. Germline CDR1 and CDR2: SGHTA and FQGNSA. Clones were read by immunoSEQ multiplex PCR, and TCRdb kept only the in-frame ones, dropping some. Of some 75,000 clones in the sample, 90% to 97% were seen once. The TCR comes from a woman younger than 35 in good health and CMV-seronegative. The source material was PBMCs. The chain recombines TRBV7-2 with TRBJ2-1; TRBD2 matches at 7 bases. The CDR3 spells CASSPQASGAYNEQFF. The CDR3 nucleotides are TGTGCCAGCAGCCCCCAGGCTAGCGGAGCCTACAATGAGCAGTTCTTC.